These 7 T cell receptor beta chains came from one sample sequenced in a study of T cell changes during pregnancy in multiple sclerosis (dated by TCRdb to between 2017 and 2020). Receptor libraries were prepared by the immunoSEQ multiplex PCR assay. Entries here come from immuneACCESS through TCRdb and include only in-frame sequences with V and J called. Some clones fail to appear in such tables; in the studies checked, an unresolved V gene covers under half of the shortfall, and the cause of the remainder is unknown. The sample contains approximately 84,000 clones, approximately 94% of them found a single time. Over 2% of the sample belongs to the ten largest clones. The sequences come from peripheral blood, collected in the third trimester of pregnancy. The receptors come from a female donor with multiple sclerosis, enrolled in a pregnancy study.

The V call is TRBV4-2, the J call TRBJ1-4; D is unresolved. The CDR3 loop spans 16 amino acids. CDR1 and CDR2 from the germline V gene are LGHNA and YNFKEQ. Trimming shortened V by 2 bases and J by 6 bases, and 16 bases separated the two germline ends. CDR3 bases: TGTGCCAGCAGCCAATCGGGAGTGCGGTGGGATGAAAAACTGTTTTTT. This translates into CASSQSGVRWDEKLFF.

The rearrangement uses TRBV5-6 and TRBJ2-1, with D perhaps matching TRBD1 (5 bases). Looked up from germline, CDR1 is SGHDT and CDR2 is YYEEEE. The V end lost 0 bases, the J end lost 3 bases, and 13 bases lay between the germline ends. The CDR3 consists of 16 residues. The CDR3 nucleotides read TGTGCCAGCAGCTTGGTTGGCCAGGGCGGCTACAATGAGCAGTTCTTC. This codes for CASSLVGQGGYNEQFF.

This rearrangement joins TRBV9 to TRBJ1-2; D perhaps matches TRBD1 (6 bases). The V end lost 4 bases, the J end lost 5 bases, and 15 bases lay between the germline ends. The CDR3 consists of 14 residues. Germline CDR1 and CDR2: SGDLS and YYNGEE. The CDR3 here is CASSSRGGSYGYTF. In DNA, the CDR3 is TGTGCCAGCAGCTCAAGAGGGGGATCTTATGGCTACACCTTC.

The chain links TRBV5-4 to TRBJ1-2; 8 bases align to TRBD1. The CDR3 is made up of 14 amino acids. V lost 6 bases to trimming and J lost 3 bases; unmatched junction nucleotides: 7. CDR1 and CDR2 from the germline V gene are SGHNT and YYREEE (reference sequence). CDR3 in amino acids: CASTQGALDYGYTF. CDR3 nucleotides: TGTGCCAGCACTCAGGGGGCTTTGGACTATGGCTACACCTTC.

The chain joins TRBV4-1 to TRBJ1-4, with unresolved D. Germline-derived CDR1 and CDR2 are MGHRA and YSYEKL. Deletions cut 2 bases from V and 0 bases from J, with 19 bases between. This CDR3 is built from 19 residues. The CDR3 is CASSQPDGWEIATNEKLFF. DNA for the CDR3: TGCGCCAGCAGCCAACCGGACGGTTGGGAGATCGCAACTAATGAAAAACTGTTTTTT.

V usage is TRBV11-1 and J usage is TRBJ2-3; the match to TRBD1 covers 9 bases. Per the germline V gene, CDR1 is SGHAT and CDR2 is FQDESV (reference sequence). J was trimmed by 2 bases and V by 5 bases; bases with no gene match: 8. The CDR3 loop spans 16 amino acids. Here the CDR3 DNA reads TGTGCCAGCAGCACAGGGACAGGGATAATCACAGATACGCAGTATTTT. Translated, it gives CASSTGTGIITDTQYF.

This chain links TRBV5-4 with TRBJ2-1; a weak D match, TRBD1 (6 bases). This CDR3 comprises 15 residues. Germline V gives CDR1 SGHNT, CDR2 YYREEE (reference sequence). Trimming took off 10 bases at V and 0 bases at J, with 17 bases between the two ends. The CDR3 is CAAGGGRSSYNEQFF. Written as DNA, the CDR3 is TGTGCCGCCGGTGGGGGCCGGAGCTCCTACAATGAGCAGTTCTTC.